Listed here are 10 T cell receptor beta chains from one sample, sequenced in a study of metastatic and nonmetastatic thyroid tumors. TCRdb re-called the PCR reads through MiXCR. Altogether about 12,000 clones are present, 27% being singletons, with the ten largest covering 20% to 25%. Thyroid surgery was preceded by no treatment in any patient. Sequenced input: adjacent normal tissue. The receptors were sampled from a male donor with papillary thyroid cancer or a benign thyroid nodule (not recorded which). Some clones in this sample may be carry-over from other donors' samples.

This sequence joins TRBV20-1 and TRBJ2-3; 8 bases fit TRBD1. This CDR3 has 15 amino acids. The trim removed 4 bases at V and 0 bases at J, leaving 6 bases unmatched. CDR1 is DFQATT, CDR2 SNEGSKA, per germline (reference sequence). CDR3 sequence reads: CSATDRGISTDTQYF. CDR3 nucleotides: TGCAGTGCTACCGACAGGGGAATTAGCACAGATACGCAGTATTTT.

V usage is TRBV19 and J usage is TRBJ2-2; D perhaps matches TRBD1 (6 bases). Germline CDR1 is LNHDA and CDR2 is SQIVND (reference sequence). This CDR3 spans 15 amino acids. V dropped 5 bases and J dropped 6 bases, with 16 bases sitting between them. DNA for the CDR3: TGTGCCAGTAGTCCGAGGACAGCCTCGGCCGGGGAGCTGTTTTTT. It specifies CASSPRTASAGELFF.

This clone is medium-sized. The chain recombines TRBV14 with TRBJ2-1, with a tentative D call TRBD1 (7 bases). The CDR3 is 16 amino acids. From germline, CDR1 is SGHDN and CDR2 FVKESK. V lost 1 base and J lost 8, with 18 bases in between. The CDR3 sequence is CASSQGRRGRSDEQFF. DNA for the CDR3: TGTGCCAGCAGCCAAGGGAGGAGGGGGCGAAGTGATGAGCAGTTCTTC.

The chain employs TRBV28 and TRBJ1-1, with 8 nucleotides matching TRBD1. The junction had 5 bases not matched to a gene; V was cut back by 3 bases and J by 5 bases. Germline CDR1 reads MDHEN; CDR2 reads SYDVKM. The CDR3 length is 14 residues. CDR3 sequence (DNA): TGTGCCAGCAGTTTGACAGGGGCAGGTACTGAAGCTTTCTTT. Its protein product is CASSLTGAGTEAFF. The full variable domain, its missing parts supplied by reference TRBV28 and TRBJ1-1, is DVKVTQSSRYLVKRTGEKVFLECVQDMDHENMFWYRQDPGLGLRLIYFSYDVKMKEKGDIPEGYSVSREKKERFSLILESASTNQTSMYLCASSLTGAGTEAFFGQGTRLTVV.

This clone was detected only a few times. This chain uses TRBV19 with TRBJ2-7; TRBD2 matches at 9 bases. The CDR3 is 15 residues long. Germline V gives CDR1 LNHDA, CDR2 SQIVND (reference sequence). Trimming took 3 bases from V and 1 from J; bases not matched to a gene: 4. The DNA for the CDR3 is TGTGCCAGTAGTATTGAAACTAGCGGGTCCTACGAGCAGTACTTC. This translates into CASSIETSGSYEQYF.

This clone is medium-sized by share. The chain recombines TRBV6-5 with TRBJ2-2; a weak D match, TRBD2 (5 bases). Germline V CDR1 and CDR2: MNHEY, SVGAGI. CDR3 length: 16 residues. V gave up 0 bases and J gave up 7 bases, with 15 bases separating them. The chain's CDR3 is CASSYSNGFEGGELFF. The DNA for the CDR3 is TGTGCCAGCAGTTACTCGAACGGGTTTGAGGGCGGGGAGCTGTTTTTT.

The chain employs TRBV12-5 and TRBJ1-1, with D possibly TRBD1 on 5 matching bases. The germline gives CDR1 LGHNT, CDR2 FRNRAP. CDR3 length equals 14 residues. Between the trimmed V and J ends, which lost 7 bases and 1 base, there was a span of 13 bases. As DNA, the CDR3 is TGTGCTAGTGCCAAGGACGGGACGAACACTGAAGCTTTCTTT. As protein: CASAKDGTNTEAFF. The full variable domain, in which reference TRBV12-5 and TRBJ1-1 provide the parts outside the CDR3, is DARVTQTPRHKVTEMGQEVTMRCQPILGHNTVFWYRQTMMQGLELLAYFRNRAPLDDSGMPKDRFSAEMPDATLATLKIQPSEPRDSAVYFCASAKDGTNTEAFFGQGTRLTVV.

Ten or more counts support this clone. The chain uses TRBV18 and TRBJ1-4; tentative D call: TRBD1 (5 bases). This CDR3 has 12 residues. Trimming left V 4 bases short and J 10 bases short, with 10 bases between. Germline CDR1 is KGHSH and CDR2 is LQKENI. For the CDR3, the DNA is TGTGCCAGCTCACGGCCCCAGGGAAAACTGTTTTTT. Translating it yields CASSRPQGKLFF.

Here the CDR3 DNA reads TGCAGTGCCAAGTCTCCTACTAACTATGGCTACACCTTC. As protein: CSAKSPTNYGYTF. J is TRBJ1-2 and V is TRBV20-1; D ambiguous. V was cut by 6 bases and J by 0 bases, with 11 bases left in between. The CDR3 sequence is 13 residues long. Germline values: CDR1 DFQATT, CDR2 SNEGSKA (reference sequence).

The chain uses TRBV2 and TRBJ1-5; 10 nucleotides line up with TRBD1. CDR1 and CDR2 (germline): SNHLY, FYNNEI. The CDR3 is 16 amino acids. V lost 7 bases, J lost 1 base, and 7 bases stayed unmatched. The CDR3 nucleotides read TGTGCCAGCATTGGGGGGGACAGGGGAAGCAATCAGCCCCAGCATTTT. Translating it yields CASIGGDRGSNQPQHF.